This T cell receptor beta chain emerged from a study of control samples from healthy donors and cancer patients. This table comes from immunoSEQ multiplex PCR, and its TCRdb copy is limited to in-frame clones, with some not included. The sample lists around 99,000 clones; approximately 90% were seen once. Germline V CDR1 and CDR2: SQVTM, ANQGSEA. The CDR3 length is 18 residues. Trimming removed 3 bases from V and 8 bases from J; junction bases left unmatched: 19. The receptor was isolated from a woman aged 50 to 60 in good health. The sequencing input was blood. This chain connects TRBV29-1 to TRBJ2-1; TRBD2 agrees at 10 bases. The CDR3 coding sequence is TGCAGCGTTGAGGGGACAGAGAGATCGGAGCGGGGGGGCGATGAGCAGTTCTTC. Translation: CSVEGTERSERGGDEQFF.